These 5 T cell receptor beta chains originate from one sample sequenced in a study of blood T cell repertoires in COVID-19. TCRdb's copy holds only in-frame clones and misses some; the assay was immunoSEQ multiplex PCR. The sample has 300,000 to 400,000 clones; about 88% are singletons. The sample was peripheral blood. The receptors here all came from a woman in her 70s with COVID-19, enrolled during active disease.

The V gene is TRBV7-2, the J gene TRBJ1-1, with TRBD1 identical over 7 bases. The CDR3 extends over 14 amino acids. V shed 1 base and J 6 bases; nucleotides not matched to a gene: 5. Germline V gene lookup returns CDR1 SGHTA and CDR2 FQGNSA. As DNA, the CDR3 is TGTGCCAGCAGCTTAGGACAGGGACCACCTGAAGCTTTCTTT. Translation: CASSLGQGPPEAFF.

The CDR3 DNA sequence: TGTGCCAGCAGACCGAGGGGGGGAGGCAATCAGCCCCAGCATTTT. It encodes CASRPRGGGNQPQHF. The gene calls are TRBV2 and TRBJ1-5; D perhaps matches TRBD1 (6 bases). The CDR3 extends over 15 amino acids. Trimming took off 6 bases at V and 2 bases at J, with 14 bases between the two ends. Germline values: CDR1 SNHLY, CDR2 FYNNEI.

This chain joins TRBV5-1 and TRBJ1-6; 11 positions agree with TRBD1. CDR1 and CDR2 from the germline V gene are SGHRS and YFSETQ. The CDR3 has 15 amino acids. The ends lost 3 bases at V and 7 bases at J; junction bases unmatched: 3. CDR3 loop: CASSSGDRGNSPLHF. DNA of the CDR3: TGCGCCAGCAGCTCAGGGGACAGGGGGAATTCACCCCTCCACTTT.

The J gene is TRBJ1-5, the V gene TRBV5-1, with 8 nucleotides matching TRBD1. Germline CDR1 reads SGHRS; CDR2 reads YFSETQ. The CDR3 has 15 amino acids. V gave up 0 bases and J gave up 6 bases; unmatched junction bases: 5. CDR3 nucleotide sequence: TGCGCCAGCAGCTTGGATACAGGGGGGAGTCAGCCCCAGCATTTT. Its protein product is CASSLDTGGSQPQHF.

The sample holds one count of this clone. The V call is TRBV4-3, the J call TRBJ1-1; D unresolved. The V gene lost 1 base and the J gene lost 4 bases, with 10 bases spanning the gap. Looked up from germline, CDR1 is LGHNA and CDR2 is YSLEER. The CDR3 consists of 14 residues. The CDR3 reads CASSQVGVSTEAFF. The CDR3 nucleotides are TGCGCCAGCAGCCAAGTGGGAGTGAGCACTGAAGCTTTCTTT.